This T cell receptor (beta chain) was profiled in a study of control samples from healthy donors and cancer patients. The assay was immunoSEQ multiplex PCR, and TCRdb's table has in-frame clones only and misses some. The table includes about 150,000 clones, about 94% detected once. The CDR3 has 15 residues. Germline V lookup: CDR1 LNHDA, CDR2 SQIVND (reference sequence). V gave up 5 bases and J gave up 5 bases; unmatched junction bases: 8. The sequencing sample was made of blood. The TCR originated in a middle-aged man in good health. The rearrangement joins TRBV19 to TRBJ2-1; 8 nucleotides agree with TRBD2. CDR3 nucleotide sequence: TGTGCCAGTAGTTCCACTAGCGGACATAACAATGAGCAGTTCTTC. Amino acids: CASSSTSGHNNEQFF.